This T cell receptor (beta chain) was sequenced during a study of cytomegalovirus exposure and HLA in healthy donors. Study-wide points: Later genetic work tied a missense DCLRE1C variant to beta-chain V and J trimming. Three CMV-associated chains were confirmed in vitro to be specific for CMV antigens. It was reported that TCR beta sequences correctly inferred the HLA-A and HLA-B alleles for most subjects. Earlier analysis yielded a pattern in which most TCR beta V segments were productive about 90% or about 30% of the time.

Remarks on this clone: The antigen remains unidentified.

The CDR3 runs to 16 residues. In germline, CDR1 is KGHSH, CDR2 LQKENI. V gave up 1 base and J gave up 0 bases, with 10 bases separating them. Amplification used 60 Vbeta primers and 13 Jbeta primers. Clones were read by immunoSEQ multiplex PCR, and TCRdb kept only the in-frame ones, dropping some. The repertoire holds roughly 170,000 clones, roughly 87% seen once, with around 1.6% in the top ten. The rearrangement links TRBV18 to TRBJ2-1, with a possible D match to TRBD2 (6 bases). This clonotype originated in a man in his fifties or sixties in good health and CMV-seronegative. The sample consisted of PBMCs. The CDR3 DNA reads TGTGCCAGCTCACCACGGACTATTACCTCCTACAATGAGCAGTTCTTC. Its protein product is CASSPRTITSYNEQFF.